This TCR beta chain was obtained from a study of cytomegalovirus exposure and HLA in healthy donors. General study results and limits: Subsequent analysis found a tendency for first-cohort TCR clusters to co-occur within the 90 to 150 validation repertoires. Researchers catalogued roughly 150 TCR beta chains as cytomegalovirus-associated.

With regard to this clone: Its matching antigen is unknown.

TCRdb's copy holds only in-frame clones and misses some; the assay was immunoSEQ multiplex PCR. Of approximately 160,000 clones in the sample, 91% were seen once. The approximately 120-subject validation cohort, separate from the roughly 700-subject first cohort, included the donors. Trimming took off 6 bases at V and 2 bases at J, with 12 bases between the two ends. Germline V gene lookup returns CDR1 SGHTA and CDR2 FQGNSA. CDR3 size: 14 residues. The J gene is TRBJ2-3, the V gene TRBV7-2; D is uncertain. Specimen: PBMCs. The TCR comes from a woman between 18 and 30 years old in good health and CMV-seropositive. The CDR3 spells CASRVVPTTDTQYF. In nucleotides, the CDR3 is TGTGCCAGCAGGGTAGTGCCCACCACAGATACGCAGTATTTT.